These 26 T cell receptor beta chains came from one sample sequenced in a study of blood T cell repertoires in COVID-19. Profiling relied on immunoSEQ multiplex PCR, and the TCRdb table lists in-frame clones only, not all of them. The table has 200,000 to 250,000 clones, approximately 81% seen once. What was sequenced was peripheral blood. These receptors all come from a man aged 25 to 40 with active or convalescent COVID-19.

This clone occurred a few times. The chain carries TRBV29-1 and TRBJ1-2; 9 positions agree with TRBD1. CDR3 size: 15 residues. From germline, CDR1 is SQVTM and CDR2 ANQGSEA. Losses at the gene ends were 3 bases for V and 2 bases for J; bases not matched to a gene: 7. The CDR3 protein is CSVDEDRGYNYGYTF. CDR3 bases: TGCAGCGTTGATGAGGACAGGGGATACAACTATGGCTACACCTTC.

This clone was seen only a few times. The chain employs TRBV25-1 and TRBJ2-7; 7 nucleotides agree with TRBD1. J was trimmed by 2 bases and V by 5 bases; bases with no gene match: 12. CDR1 and CDR2 from the germline V gene are MGHDK and SYGVNS. This CDR3 comprises 16 residues. The CDR3: CASSISSGTAAYEQYF. CDR3 coding DNA: TGTGCCAGCAGTATCTCTTCCGGGACAGCAGCCTACGAGCAGTACTTC.

The chain couples TRBV9 to TRBJ1-3; no clear D gene. V lost 4 bases and J lost 0, with 17 bases in between. CDR3 length: 17 amino acids. The germline V gene has CDR1 SGDLS and CDR2 YYNGEE. CDR3 sequence reads: CASSSIGVGDSGNTIYF. In DNA form, the CDR3 reads TGTGCCAGCAGCTCCATCGGGGTTGGGGACTCTGGAAACACCATATATTTT.

The chain links TRBV3-1 (or the pseudogene TRBV3-2) to TRBJ2-5, with a possible D match to TRBD2 (6 bases). V lost 1 base, J lost 1 base, and 16 bases lay in between. Per germline, CDR1 LGHDT and CDR2 YNNKEL (reference sequence). CDR3 length: 17 residues. CDR3 in DNA: TGTGCCAGCAGCCAAGGGCTCGTCCCGGGGGTCCAAGAGACCCAGTACTTC. Encoded protein: CASSQGLVPGVQETQYF.

This clone was counted a few times. V and J are TRBV5-6 and TRBJ1-6; maybe TRBD1 (5 bases). The CDR3 has 17 amino acids. Between the trimmed V and J ends, which lost 1 base and 9 bases, there was a span of 20 bases. Per germline, CDR1 SGHDT and CDR2 YYEEEE. CDR3 sequence: CASSLLILGRASSPLHF. The CDR3 DNA reads TGTGCCAGCAGCTTGTTAATTCTGGGCAGGGCAAGTTCACCCCTCCACTTT. The full variable domain, in which reference TRBV5-6 and TRBJ1-6 provide the parts outside the CDR3, is DAGVTQSPTHLIKTRGQQVTLRCSPKSGHDTVSWYQQALGQGPQFIFQYYEEEERQRGNFPDRFSGHQFPNYSSELNVNALLLGDSALYLCASSLLILGRASSPLHFGNGTRLTVT.

The CDR3, as DNA: TGTGCCAGCAGTTCCGGACAGGGCGTTCAGCCCCAGCATTTT. It codes for CASSSGQGVQPQHF. This chain links TRBV28 with TRBJ1-5; 8 bases are shared with TRBD1. J lost 6 bases, V lost 4 bases, and 5 bases had no gene match. This CDR3 contains 14 residues. Germline-derived CDR1 and CDR2 are MDHEN and SYDVKM.

The genes are TRBV6-5 and TRBJ2-1; no firm D call. The V end was cut by 4 bases, the J end by 6 bases, with 7 bases between. The CDR3 has 12 residues. Germline assignment: CDR1 MNHEY and CDR2 SVGAGI. In DNA, the CDR3 is TGTGCCAGCAGTTTAGTCGGCAATGAGCAGTTCTTC. Protein product: CASSLVGNEQFF.

The V gene is TRBV30, the J gene TRBJ1-1, with D maybe TRBD1 (6 bases). The CDR3 loop spans 13 amino acids. The V end lost 7 bases, the J end lost 0 bases, and 12 bases lay between the germline ends. In germline, CDR1 is GTSNPN, CDR2 SVGIG (reference sequence). The CDR3 DNA reads as TGTGCCTCGACTCGGACAGTGAACACTGAAGCTTTCTTT. Its translation is CASTRTVNTEAFF.

This chain uses TRBV5-1 with TRBJ2-3, with 7 bases that match TRBD1. The germline CDR1 and CDR2 sequences are SGHRS and YFSETQ. V was pared by 0 bases and J by 2 bases, with 6 bases of the junction left unmatched. This CDR3 spans 16 amino acids. This CDR3 is CASSLVAGGDTDTQYF. The DNA of the CDR3 is TGCGCCAGCAGCTTGGTGGCAGGGGGAGACACAGATACGCAGTATTTT.

In this sample, this clone turned up a few times. The chain couples TRBV2 to TRBJ2-7; 13 bases match TRBD2. Per germline, CDR1 SNHLY and CDR2 FYNNEI. The CDR3 spans 15 residues. The V and J ends lost 8 bases and 4 bases, in that order; junction bases with no gene match: 8. The CDR3 DNA sequence: TGTGCCAGCGATACTAGCGGGAGGGCCGTTTACGAGCAGTACTTC. Amino acid sequence: CASDTSGRAVYEQYF.

On this clone itself: The germline gene is not matched at one end of the junction; a read error may be the cause. This chain uses TRBV4-1 with TRBJ2-7, with 8 bases matching TRBD1. Germline CDR1 and CDR2: MGHRA and YSYEKL. The CDR3 consists of 13 residues. The chain's CDR3 is CASSQVGDRGRFF. CDR3 sequence (DNA): TGCGCCAGCAGCCAAGTTGGAGACAGGGGTAGGTTCTTC.

The chain links TRBV7-2 to TRBJ2-2; 11 bases fit TRBD1. Trimming at V came to 5 bases and at J to 6 bases, leaving 8 bases not matched to a gene. This CDR3 spans 16 amino acids. Germline V CDR1 and CDR2: SGHTA, FQGNSA. CDR3 sequence: CASSTRTGGAAGELFF. CDR3 nucleotide sequence: TGTGCCAGCAGCACCCGGACAGGGGGCGCCGCCGGGGAGCTGTTTTTT.

The rearrangement links TRBV21-1 to TRBJ1-4. TRBV21-1 is described as a pseudogene. The length of the CDR3 is 15 residues. CDR3 amino acids: CASKETCQEAEKLFF. CDR3 in DNA: TGTGCCAGCAAGGAGACATGCCAGGAGGCTGAAAAACTGTTTTTT.

The chain uses TRBV27 and TRBJ1-1; D may be TRBD1 (6 bases). Per the germline V gene, CDR1 is MNHEY and CDR2 is SMNVEV (reference sequence). The CDR3 contains 12 residues. V dropped 2 bases and J dropped 8 bases, with 9 bases sitting between them. The CDR3 region has the DNA TGTGCCAGCAGTTTACACCAGGGGGAAGCTTTCTTT. This gives the protein CASSLHQGEAFF.

In this sample, this clone turned up once. The rearrangement uses TRBV28 and TRBJ1-2; no definite D call. The CDR3 sequence is 13 residues long. Trimming pared 2 bases from V and 4 bases from J, leaving 8 bases between. Per germline, CDR1 MDHEN and CDR2 SYDVKM. The DNA for the CDR3 is TGTGCCAGCAGTTTAGGGCAGTTCTATGGCTACACCTTC. Translating gives CASSLGQFYGYTF.

This clone was found once. The chain joins TRBV11-2 to TRBJ2-2, with D uncertain. Trimming stripped 6 bases from V and 4 bases from J, with 9 bases between. Germline CDR1 SGHAT, CDR2 FQNNGV. This CDR3 is built from 13 residues. The CDR3 region is CASRPLVTGELFF. The CDR3 DNA reads as TGTGCCAGCAGACCCCTAGTCACCGGGGAGCTGTTTTTT. Filled out from reference TRBV11-2 and TRBJ2-2, the complete variable domain reads EAGVAQSPRYKIIEKRQSVAFWCNPISGHATLYWYQQILGQGPKLLIQFQNNGVVDDSQLPKDRFSAERLKGVDSTLKIQPAKLEDSAVYLCASRPLVTGELFFGEGSRLTVL.

This chain's CDR3 is CASSLVAGAFNQPQHF. The CDR3 DNA reads TGTGCCAGCAGCTTAGTAGCAGGGGCCTTTAATCAGCCCCAGCATTTT. The chain couples TRBV7-8 to TRBJ1-5; D possibly corresponds to TRBD1 (6 bases). The V end was cut by 1 base, the J end by 4 bases, with 14 bases between. The CDR3 sequence is 16 residues long. Germline CDR1 is SGHVS and CDR2 is FQNEAQ.

The chain links TRBV19 to TRBJ1-1; a possible D gene is TRBD1 (5 bases). The CDR3 spans 14 residues. Between the trimmed V and J ends, which lost 3 bases and 2 bases, there was a span of 10 bases. Looked up from germline, CDR1 is LNHDA and CDR2 is SQIVND (reference sequence). The CDR3 DNA sequence: TGTGCCAGTAGTATTCCGACAGAAAACACTGAAGCTTTCTTT. Translated: CASSIPTENTEAFF.

V is TRBV27 and J is TRBJ2-7, with D possibly being TRBD2 (5 bases). Trimming pared 5 bases from V and 2 bases from J, leaving 13 bases between. CDR1 MNHEY and CDR2 SMNVEV come from the germline V gene (reference sequence). This CDR3 contains 14 residues. The CDR3 loop reads CASSPLDGTYEQYF. CDR3 DNA: TGTGCCAGCAGTCCCCTGGACGGGACCTACGAGCAGTACTTC.

V is TRBV30 and J is TRBJ2-5, with 11 nucleotides matching TRBD1. From germline, CDR1 is GTSNPN and CDR2 SVGIG (reference sequence). V was pared by 3 bases and J by 5 bases, with 14 bases of the junction left unmatched. The CDR3 runs 17 residues. The CDR3 here is CAWSAARTGGADETQYF. In DNA, the CDR3 is TGTGCCTGGAGCGCCGCCCGGACAGGGGGCGCGGATGAGACCCAGTACTTC.

The J gene is TRBJ2-7, the V gene TRBV25-1, with 9 bases fitting TRBD2. The CDR3 is made up of 15 amino acids. The ends lost 6 bases at V and 4 bases at J; junction bases unmatched: 10. Germline CDR1 reads MGHDK; CDR2 reads SYGVNS. The CDR3 region is CASSSTGTSRYEQYF. The CDR3 DNA is TGTGCCAGCAGCTCAACCGGGACTAGCCGGTACGAGCAGTACTTC.

The CDR3 is CASRPDRVPGANVLTF. In DNA form, the CDR3 reads TGTGCCAGCAGACCCGACAGGGTACCTGGGGCCAACGTCCTGACTTTC. This chain joins TRBV5-4 and TRBJ2-6; 7 positions match TRBD1. CDR1 and CDR2 from the germline V gene are SGHNT and YYREEE (reference sequence). The CDR3 covers 16 residues. Trimming cost V 5 bases and J 2 bases; bases outside gene matches: 7.

The chain has TRBV11-2 and TRBJ1-3; 9 bases map to TRBD1. CDR1 and CDR2 (germline): SGHAT, FQNNGV. The V gene end was trimmed by 4 bases and the J gene end by 2 bases; junction bases not matched to a gene: 6. The CDR3 is made up of 16 amino acids. CDR3 nucleotides: TGTGCCAGCAGCTGGCACCGGGACAGGGCTGGAAACACCATATATTTT. Translated: CASSWHRDRAGNTIYF.

The chain recombines TRBV25-1 with TRBJ2-1; D is possibly TRBD2 (6 bases). CDR3 length: 17 amino acids. Germline V gives CDR1 MGHDK, CDR2 SYGVNS. V lost 3 bases and J lost 4, with 19 bases in between. The CDR3: CASSDPRGTSKYNEQFF. The DNA for the CDR3 is TGTGCCAGCAGTGATCCACGCGGGACTTCCAAATACAATGAGCAGTTCTTC.

J is TRBJ2-1 and V is TRBV28; D gene unclear. Trimming took 3 bases from V and 7 from J, leaving 19 bases between them. From germline, CDR1 is MDHEN and CDR2 SYDVKM. The CDR3 has 16 amino acids. CDR3 amino acids: CASSLGRNKFDNEQFF. As DNA, the CDR3 is TGTGCCAGCAGTTTGGGCCGGAATAAGTTTGATAATGAGCAGTTCTTC.

The chain uses TRBV29-1 and TRBJ2-1; 10 nucleotides match TRBD1. The CDR3 runs 13 residues. CDR1 SQVTM and CDR2 ANQGSEA come from the germline V gene. V shed 8 bases and J 3 bases; nucleotides not matched to a gene: 4. The CDR3 sequence: CSTGTGVYNEQFF. The CDR3 bases are TGCAGCACCGGGACAGGGGTCTACAATGAGCAGTTCTTC.